One sample yielded the 32 T cell receptor beta chains listed below, sequenced in a study of OX40 agonist ivuxolimab in advanced cancers. The method was immunoSEQ multiplex PCR; TCRdb's version includes in-frame clones alone and lacks a portion of them. The sample shows around 95,000 clones, around 89% of them seen only once. Sample: CD4+ or CD8+ T cells sorted from blood, taken in a trial of the OX40 agonist ivuxolimab. These receptors all come from an adult with an advanced solid tumor such as melanoma, head and neck, liver or kidney cancer.

The rearrangement uses TRBV7-9 and TRBJ2-1, with no clear D. This CDR3 has 15 amino acids. Trimming stripped 2 bases from V and 0 bases from J, with 8 bases between. Germline CDR1 and CDR2: SEHNR and FQNEAQ (reference sequence). The CDR3 DNA follows: TGTGCCAGCAGCTTACCGGCTAGCTCCTACAATGAGCAGTTCTTC. It specifies CASSLPASSYNEQFF.

The chain joins TRBV19 to TRBJ2-2; possible D gene TRBD2, 6 bases. Germline V gives CDR1 LNHDA, CDR2 SQIVND (reference sequence). This CDR3 has 16 amino acids. V lost 7 bases, J lost 4 bases, and 19 bases lay in between. The CDR3 sequence: CASTSRRGSATGELFF. DNA for the CDR3: TGTGCCAGTACCTCTCGGCGGGGATCGGCCACCGGGGAGCTGTTTTTT.

The rearrangement links TRBV7-9 to TRBJ2-1; D might be TRBD2 (6 bases). This CDR3 spans 15 amino acids. Trimming removed 6 bases from V and 1 base from J, with 13 bases in between. Germline loops: CDR1 SEHNR, CDR2 FQNEAQ (reference sequence). The CDR3 protein is CASRKGLGSYNEQFF. As DNA, the CDR3 is TGTGCCAGCAGAAAGGGACTTGGTTCCTACAATGAGCAGTTCTTC.

This clone was observed a single time. J is TRBJ2-3 and V is TRBV15; 8 bases match TRBD2. Germline V gene sequence: CDR1 LNHNV, CDR2 YYDKDF (reference sequence). The CDR3 runs 17 residues. With V trimmed by 1 base and J by 2 bases, 8 bases remained unmatched. CDR3: CATSRVGSGGITDTQYF. As DNA, the CDR3 is TGTGCCACCAGCAGAGTAGGGTCGGGGGGGATCACAGATACGCAGTATTTT. The whole variable domain, remainder taken from reference TRBV15 and TRBJ2-3, is DAMVIQNPRYQVTQFGKPVTLSCSQTLNHNVMYWYQQKSSQAPKLLFHYYDKDFNNEADTPDNFQSRRPNTSFCFLDIRSPGLGDTAMYLCATSRVGSGGITDTQYFGPGTRLTVL.

This chain uses TRBV5-1 with TRBJ1-1, with a tentative D call TRBD1 (5 bases). CDR1 is SGHRS and CDR2 is YFSETQ in the germline V gene. The ends were cut back, 4 bases at V and 1 base at J, with 11 bases in the middle. The CDR3 covers 14 residues. CDR3 nucleotide sequence: TGCGCCAGCAGCGGGCAGGGTTGGAACACTGAAGCTTTCTTT. Translation: CASSGQGWNTEAFF.

The chain carries TRBV15 and TRBJ2-6; a possible D gene is TRBD2 (6 bases). The V end lost 5 bases, the J end lost 3 bases, and 11 bases lay between the germline ends. Germline CDR1 is LNHNV and CDR2 is YYDKDF (reference sequence). The CDR3 extends over 15 amino acids. DNA for the CDR3: TGTGCCACCAGCCCAAGGAGGGGTGGGGCCAACGTCCTGACTTTC. Amino acids: CATSPRRGGANVLTF.

This chain connects TRBV19 to TRBJ1-3; D ambiguous. Looked up from germline, CDR1 is LNHDA and CDR2 is SQIVND (reference sequence). There are 15 residues in the CDR3. V shed 3 bases and J shed 0 bases, with 9 bases lying between them. The CDR3 sequence: CASSIEAFSGNTIYF. Written as DNA, the CDR3 is TGTGCCAGTAGTATCGAGGCATTCTCTGGAAACACCATATATTTT. Supplemented by reference TRBV19 and TRBJ1-3, the full variable domain reads DGGITQSPKYLFRKEGQNVTLSCEQNLNHDAMYWYRQDPGQGLRLIYYSQIVNDFQKGDIAEGYSVSREKKESFPLTVTSAQKNPTAFYLCASSIEAFSGNTIYFGEGSWLTVV.

The chain combines TRBV30 with TRBJ2-1; D ambiguous. Germline V gene sequence: CDR1 GTSNPN, CDR2 SVGIG (reference sequence). Between the trimmed V and J ends, which lost 4 bases and 6 bases, there was a span of 10 bases. CDR3 size: 12 residues. CDR3: CAWTGQFNEQFF. CDR3 in DNA: TGTGCCTGGACCGGGCAGTTCAATGAGCAGTTCTTC.

The J gene is TRBJ2-3, the V gene TRBV11-2; D gene ambiguous. The germline gives CDR1 SGHAT, CDR2 FQNNGV. The CDR3 totals 12 residues. The ends were cut back, 5 bases at V and 5 bases at J, with 8 bases in the middle. The CDR3 DNA reads TGTGCCAGCAGCCTCCTCTTAGATACGCAGTATTTT. Translation: CASSLLLDTQYF.

This CDR3 reads CSVEGRGRPGGTQYF. The CDR3 DNA reads TGCAGCGTTGAAGGGCGCGGGAGACCGGGGGGTACGCAGTATTTT. The chain links TRBV29-1 to TRBJ2-3; 7 bases map to TRBD2. The CDR3 is made up of 15 amino acids. V trimming: 1 base; J trimming: 8 bases; junction bases outside the gene matches: 12. Per germline, CDR1 SQVTM and CDR2 ANQGSEA.

The chain uses TRBV5-1 and TRBJ2-5; tentative D call: TRBD1 (5 bases). V gave up 1 base and J gave up 1 base, with 17 bases separating them. The CDR3 spans 17 residues. CDR1 and CDR2 (germline): SGHRS, YFSETQ. CDR3 loop: CASSLRAPGIRQETQYF. CDR3 bases: TGCGCCAGCAGCTTGAGGGCCCCAGGGATCCGCCAAGAGACCCAGTACTTC.

The V gene is TRBV6-5, the J gene TRBJ2-1, with 11 bases that match TRBD2. Germline values: CDR1 MNHEY, CDR2 SVGAGI. The ends lost 5 bases at V and 5 bases at J; junction bases unmatched: 2. The CDR3 contains 14 residues. CDR3 bases: TGTGCCAGCAGTAAACTAGCGGGGGACAATGAGCAGTTCTTC. This sequence encodes CASSKLAGDNEQFF.

V is TRBV28 and J is TRBJ1-1; D is undetermined. The CDR3 runs to 15 residues. CDR1 and CDR2 from the germline V gene are MDHEN and SYDVKM. Trimming removed 5 bases at V and 4 bases at J, with 17 bases between. CDR3 region: CASSPAPNPVTEAFF. As DNA, the CDR3 is TGTGCCAGCAGTCCGGCCCCAAACCCCGTCACTGAAGCTTTCTTT.

This clone has only one observation. This rearrangement joins TRBV6-5 to TRBJ1-6; 7 nucleotides match TRBD1. The CDR3 contains 14 residues. Losses at the gene ends were 6 bases for V and 7 bases for J; bases not matched to a gene: 6. Germline lookup yields CDR1 MNHEY and CDR2 SVGAGI. This CDR3 reads CASRTTGDNSPLHF. CDR3 DNA: TGTGCCAGCAGGACAACAGGGGACAATTCACCCCTCCACTTT.

This clone appeared once. CDR3 nucleotide sequence: TGTGCCAGTAGTACAAAACTAGCGGGAGGGACCAGCCGTAACGAGCAGTACTTC. Protein: CASSTKLAGGTSRNEQYF. V and J are TRBV19 and TRBJ2-7; 13 bases are a match to TRBD2. V was pared by 4 bases and J by 5 bases, with 14 bases of the junction left unmatched. The length of the CDR3 is 18 residues. CDR1 is LNHDA, CDR2 SQIVND, per germline (reference sequence). Full variable domain (missing parts from reference TRBV19 and TRBJ2-7): DGGITQSPKYLFRKEGQNVTLSCEQNLNHDAMYWYRQDPGQGLRLIYYSQIVNDFQKGDIAEGYSVSREKKESFPLTVTSAQKNPTAFYLCASSTKLAGGTSRNEQYFGPGTRLTVT.

The rearrangement joins TRBV19 to TRBJ2-1; 14 bases line up with TRBD2. The CDR3 loop spans 21 amino acids. Germline CDR1 reads LNHDA; CDR2 reads SQIVND (reference sequence). With V trimmed by 5 bases and J by 6 bases, 21 bases remained unmatched. This chain's CDR3 is CASSAQAPGLAGARLSNEQFF. The CDR3 coding sequence is TGTGCCAGTAGTGCCCAAGCCCCGGGACTAGCGGGGGCCCGATTGTCCAATGAGCAGTTCTTC.

This clone is a singleton in its sample. The chain couples TRBV5-1 to TRBJ1-2; possible D gene TRBD1, 5 bases. Trimming took off 0 bases at V and 6 bases at J, with 6 bases between the two ends. The CDR3 is 12 residues long. CDR1 SGHRS and CDR2 YFSETQ come from the germline V gene. This CDR3 reads CASSLGGDGYTF. The CDR3 DNA reads TGCGCCAGCAGCTTGGGAGGGGATGGCTACACCTTC. The whole variable domain, filled in from reference TRBV5-1 and TRBJ1-2, reads KAGVTQTPRYLIKTRGQQVTLSCSPISGHRSVSWYQQTPGQGLQFLFEYFSETQRNKGNFPGRFSGRQFSNSRSEMNVSTLELGDSALYLCASSLGGDGYTFGSGTRLTVV.

Notes on this clone: The DNA is left out, because the CDR3 cannot be placed on it with certainty; the CDR3 is given as TCRdb lists it. The rearrangement links TRBV7-9 to TRBJ1-2. Inclusive of both ends, the CDR3 amounts to 15 amino acids. Germline assignment: CDR1 SEHNR and CDR2 FQNEAQ (reference sequence). The CDR3 reads CASSSSGQGGAGYTF.

This chain connects TRBV19 to TRBJ2-4, with 8 bases that match TRBD1. The V and J ends lost 7 bases and 8 bases, in that order; junction bases with no gene match: 10. CDR1 LNHDA and CDR2 SQIVND come from the germline V gene (reference sequence). The length of the CDR3 is 14 residues. The CDR3 spells CASTVQGASDIQYF. The CDR3 region has the DNA TGTGCCAGTACCGTTCAGGGGGCGAGCGACATTCAGTACTTC.

The gene calls are TRBV7-9 and TRBJ2-3; D is possibly TRBD2 (6 bases). The CDR3 runs to 18 residues. The V gene lost 4 bases and the J gene lost 0 bases, with 20 bases spanning the gap. In germline, CDR1 is SEHNR, CDR2 FQNEAQ (reference sequence). This chain's CDR3 is CASSSLRGVGTSTDTQYF. Written as DNA, the CDR3 is TGTGCCAGCAGCTCCCTCCGTGGGGTGGGGACTAGCACAGATACGCAGTATTTT.

This sequence joins TRBV5-1 and TRBJ1-1; D might be TRBD1 (5 bases). CDR3 length: 16 residues. V lost 0 bases to trimming and J lost 8 bases, with 20 bases between them. Germline lookup yields CDR1 SGHRS and CDR2 YFSETQ. DNA for the CDR3: TGCGCCAGCAGCTTGGAGGGAAGACCGGAAGGGACGGAAGCTTTCTTT. Translated: CASSLEGRPEGTEAFF.

This chain uses TRBV27 with TRBJ2-3, with D possibly matching TRBD1 (5 bases). V lost 2 bases and J 4 bases, leaving 10 bases between the germline ends. The CDR3 is 14 residues long. Germline-derived CDR1 and CDR2 are MNHEY and SMNVEV (reference sequence). The CDR3 coding sequence is TGTGCCAGCAGTTTAGGGGCTGTGGCAGATACGCAGTATTTT. It codes for CASSLGAVADTQYF.

This chain uses TRBV19 with TRBJ1-2, with TRBD1 identical over 8 bases. The germline CDR1 and CDR2 sequences are LNHDA and SQIVND (reference sequence). This CDR3 comprises 14 residues. V shed 1 base, J shed 6 bases, and the junction held 4 bases outside the gene matches. CDR3 sequence (DNA): TGTGCCAGTAGTATAGCCATGACAGGGGATGGCTACACCTTC. Translating gives CASSIAMTGDGYTF.

V and J are TRBV7-8 and TRBJ2-3, with 8 positions matching TRBD1. Trimming cost V 5 bases and J 4 bases; bases outside gene matches: 5. The CDR3 covers 14 residues. The germline V gene has CDR1 SGHVS and CDR2 FQNEAQ. CDR3 loop: CASSIGQGADTQYF. In DNA form, the CDR3 reads TGTGCCAGCAGCATAGGACAGGGAGCAGATACGCAGTATTTT.

The chain combines TRBV5-1 with TRBJ2-2; weak D call: TRBD1 (5 bases). CDR3 length equals 15 residues. In germline, CDR1 is SGHRS, CDR2 YFSETQ. Trimming stripped 0 bases from V and 4 bases from J, with 10 bases between. The DNA for the CDR3 is TGCGCCAGCAGCTTGGTCAGGGTAGGCACCGGGGAGCTGTTTTTT. Translated: CASSLVRVGTGELFF. The full variable domain, with the rest looked up from reference TRBV5-1 and TRBJ2-2, is KAGVTQTPRYLIKTRGQQVTLSCSPISGHRSVSWYQQTPGQGLQFLFEYFSETQRNKGNFPGRFSGRQFSNSRSEMNVSTLELGDSALYLCASSLVRVGTGELFFGEGSRLTVL.

The J gene is TRBJ2-7, the V gene TRBV25-1; no firm D call. Germline loops: CDR1 MGHDK, CDR2 SYGVNS. The CDR3 runs 12 residues. Deletions cut 4 bases from V and 2 bases from J, with 6 bases between. CDR3 amino acids: CASSGRAYEQYF. CDR3 nucleotide sequence: TGTGCCAGCAGTGGACGGGCCTACGAGCAGTACTTC.

The chain is built from TRBV7-9 and TRBJ1-2; 10 nucleotides align to TRBD1. The CDR3 runs to 13 residues. Germline V gives CDR1 SEHNR, CDR2 FQNEAQ (reference sequence). V trimming: 4 bases; J trimming: 8 bases; junction bases outside the gene matches: 4. This chain's CDR3 is CASSWDRGRGYTF. CDR3 sequence (DNA): TGTGCCAGCAGCTGGGACAGGGGAAGGGGCTACACCTTC. Full variable domain (remainder filled in from reference TRBV7-9 and TRBJ1-2): DTGVSQNPRHKITKRGQNVTFRCDPISEHNRLYWYRQTLGQGPEFLTYFQNEAQLEKSRLLSDRFSAERPKGSFSTLEIQRTEQGDSAMYLCASSWDRGRGYTFGSGTRLTVV.

This chain uses TRBV19 with TRBJ2-1, with 7 bases fitting TRBD1. CDR1 and CDR2 (germline): LNHDA, SQIVND (reference sequence). V lost 6 bases and J lost 0; bases outside the gene matches: 5. The CDR3 is made up of 15 amino acids. CDR3: CASREGQSSYNEQFF. Here the CDR3 DNA reads TGTGCCAGTAGAGAGGGACAGAGCTCCTACAATGAGCAGTTCTTC.

The rearrangement uses TRBV5-1 and TRBJ1-1; the D is unclear. Per germline, CDR1 SGHRS and CDR2 YFSETQ. This CDR3 is 13 amino acids long. V was shortened by 4 bases and J by 4 bases, with 11 bases between the two germline ends. The CDR3 spells CASSPGLFTEAFF. The CDR3 nucleotides read TGCGCCAGCAGCCCCGGACTGTTCACTGAAGCTTTCTTT. The full variable domain, in which reference TRBV5-1 and TRBJ1-1 provide the parts outside the CDR3, is KAGVTQTPRYLIKTRGQQVTLSCSPISGHRSVSWYQQTPGQGLQFLFEYFSETQRNKGNFPGRFSGRQFSNSRSEMNVSTLELGDSALYLCASSPGLFTEAFFGQGTRLTVV.

The chain recombines TRBV6-1 with TRBJ2-1, with D perhaps matching TRBD1 or TRBD2 (6 bases each). The germline gives CDR1 MNHNS, CDR2 SASEGT. The CDR3 is 15 residues long. V lost 1 base, J lost 5 bases, and 12 bases lay in between. CDR3 nucleotides: TGTGCCAGCAGTGAAGACTGGGGGGCCAACAATGAGCAGTTCTTC. It translates to CASSEDWGANNEQFF.

The chain employs TRBV6-5 and TRBJ1-1; no clear D. The CDR3 extends over 12 amino acids. V was trimmed by 5 bases and J by 7 bases, leaving 11 bases between them. Germline V gene data show CDR1 as MNHEY and CDR2 as SVGAGI. The CDR3 region has the DNA TGTGCCAGCAGTGAAGCGATGAGTGAAGCTTTCTTT. Its translation is CASSEAMSEAFF.

The chain uses TRBV6-1 and TRBJ1-2, with a tentative D call TRBD1 (5 bases). This CDR3 contains 15 residues. CDR1 is MNHNS, CDR2 SASEGT, per germline. The V and J ends lost 6 bases and 3 bases respectively, with 17 bases between them. CDR3 residues: CASRADIGTDYGYTF. The CDR3 nucleotides read TGTGCCAGCAGAGCCGACATAGGGACGGACTATGGCTACACCTTC.